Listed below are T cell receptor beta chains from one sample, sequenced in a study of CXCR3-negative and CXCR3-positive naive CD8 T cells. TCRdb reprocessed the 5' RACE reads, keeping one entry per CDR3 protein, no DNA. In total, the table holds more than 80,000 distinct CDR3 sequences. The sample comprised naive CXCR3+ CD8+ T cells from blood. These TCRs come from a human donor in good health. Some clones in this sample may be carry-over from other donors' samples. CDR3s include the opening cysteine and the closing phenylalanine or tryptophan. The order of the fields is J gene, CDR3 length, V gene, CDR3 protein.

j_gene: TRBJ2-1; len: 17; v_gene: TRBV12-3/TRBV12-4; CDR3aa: CASSLSDRGSSYNEQFF
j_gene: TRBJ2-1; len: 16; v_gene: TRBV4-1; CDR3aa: CASSQAGSGNYNEQFF
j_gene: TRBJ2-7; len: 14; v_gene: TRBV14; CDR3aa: CASSPGTGNYEQYF
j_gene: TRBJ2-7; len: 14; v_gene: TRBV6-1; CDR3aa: CASSERRSPYEQYF
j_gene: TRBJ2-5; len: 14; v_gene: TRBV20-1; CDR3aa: CSARTGTHQETQYF
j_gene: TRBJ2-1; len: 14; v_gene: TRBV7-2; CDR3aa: CASSLIPSGNEQFF
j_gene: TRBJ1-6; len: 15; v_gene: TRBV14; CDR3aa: CASSNRDGYNSPLHF
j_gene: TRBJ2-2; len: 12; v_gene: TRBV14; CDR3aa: CASSLGGRELFF
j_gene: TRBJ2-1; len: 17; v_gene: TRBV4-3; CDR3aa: CASSQDPSGRPYNEQFF
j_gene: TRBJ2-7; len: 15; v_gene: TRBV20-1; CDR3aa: CSASHPGPDYYEQYF
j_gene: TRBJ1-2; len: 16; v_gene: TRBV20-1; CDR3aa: CSARTDRGSDSDGYTF
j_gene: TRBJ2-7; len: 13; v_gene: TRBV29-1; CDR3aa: CSGRDSISYEQYF
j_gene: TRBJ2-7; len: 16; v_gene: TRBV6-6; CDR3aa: CASSYSFGAGVYEQYF
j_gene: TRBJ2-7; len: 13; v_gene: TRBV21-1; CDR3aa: CASSKGPTYEQYF
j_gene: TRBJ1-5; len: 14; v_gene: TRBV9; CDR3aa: CASSVGGSNQPQHF
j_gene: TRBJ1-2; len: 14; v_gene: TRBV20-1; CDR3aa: CSARDVQSDYGYTF
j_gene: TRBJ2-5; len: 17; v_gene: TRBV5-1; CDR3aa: CASSSSLGGLYQETQYF
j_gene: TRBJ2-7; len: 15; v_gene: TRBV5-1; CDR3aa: CASSLEGQRNYEQYF
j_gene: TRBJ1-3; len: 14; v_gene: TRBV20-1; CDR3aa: CSARDWDGENTIYF
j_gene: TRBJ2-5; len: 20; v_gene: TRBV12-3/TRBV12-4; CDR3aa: CASSFPTRQPPIPVKETQYF
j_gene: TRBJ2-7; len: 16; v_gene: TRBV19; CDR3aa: CASSVGTGRESYEQYF
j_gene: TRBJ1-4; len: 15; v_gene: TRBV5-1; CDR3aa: CASSLVGQTNEKLFF
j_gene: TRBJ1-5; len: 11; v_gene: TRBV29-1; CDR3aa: CSRGTIQPQHF
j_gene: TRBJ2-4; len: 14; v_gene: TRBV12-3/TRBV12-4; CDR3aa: CASTDQWGVNIQYF
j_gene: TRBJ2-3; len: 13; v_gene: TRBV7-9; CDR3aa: CASLGQFTDTQYF
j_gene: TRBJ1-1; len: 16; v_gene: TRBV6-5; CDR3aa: CASSYSVGIVTTEAFF
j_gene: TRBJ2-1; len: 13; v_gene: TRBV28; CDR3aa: CASSLGFPNEQFF
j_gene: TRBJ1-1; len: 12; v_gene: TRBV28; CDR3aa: CASSFGRSEAFF
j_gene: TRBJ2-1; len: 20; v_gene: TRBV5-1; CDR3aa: CASSLAGTSGRSISYNEQFF
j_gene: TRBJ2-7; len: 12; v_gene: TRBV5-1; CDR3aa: CASSFGTYEQYF
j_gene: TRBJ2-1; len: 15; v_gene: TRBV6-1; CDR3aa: CASSTLAEYYNEQFF
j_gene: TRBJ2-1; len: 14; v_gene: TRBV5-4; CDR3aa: CASSPRDREYEQFF
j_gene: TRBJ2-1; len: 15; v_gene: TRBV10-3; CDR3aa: CAISESQGWDNEQFF
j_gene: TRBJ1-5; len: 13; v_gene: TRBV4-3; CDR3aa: CASSQDYIQPQHF
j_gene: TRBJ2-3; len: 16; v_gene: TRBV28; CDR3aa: CASSFRGGTWSDTQYF
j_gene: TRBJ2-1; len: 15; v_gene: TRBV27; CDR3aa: CAGSLSTSGYNEQFF
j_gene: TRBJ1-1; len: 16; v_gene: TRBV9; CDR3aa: CASSLSPGVGNTEAFF
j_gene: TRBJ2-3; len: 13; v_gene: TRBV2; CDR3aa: CASMRGTGDTQYF
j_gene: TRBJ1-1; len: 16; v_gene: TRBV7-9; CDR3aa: CASSKMTGPLSTEAFF
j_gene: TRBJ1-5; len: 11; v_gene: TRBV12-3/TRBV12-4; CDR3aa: CASRGGVAQHF
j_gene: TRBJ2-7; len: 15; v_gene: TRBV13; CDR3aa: CASSFTGTRSYEQYF
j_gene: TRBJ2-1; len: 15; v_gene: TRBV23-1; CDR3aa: CASSTGTGEYNEQFF
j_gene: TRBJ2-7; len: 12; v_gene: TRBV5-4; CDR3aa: CASSLEGAEQYF
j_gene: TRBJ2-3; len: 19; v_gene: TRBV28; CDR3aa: CASSLDVTSGSRGSDTQYF
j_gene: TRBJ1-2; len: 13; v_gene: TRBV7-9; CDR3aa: CASSHRTELVLPF
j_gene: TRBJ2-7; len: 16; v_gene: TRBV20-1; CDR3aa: CSARDWDSEGPYEQYF
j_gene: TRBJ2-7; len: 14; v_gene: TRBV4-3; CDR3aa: CASSQDLRVYEQYF
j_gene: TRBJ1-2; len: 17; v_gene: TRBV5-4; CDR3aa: CASSLGRALGANYGYTF
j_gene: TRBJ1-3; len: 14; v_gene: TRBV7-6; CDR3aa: CASSPGTSGNTIYF
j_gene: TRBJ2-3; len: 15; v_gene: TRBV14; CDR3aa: CASSQIVGSTDTQYF
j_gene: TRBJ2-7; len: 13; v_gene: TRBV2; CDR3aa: CASSEFAAYEQYF
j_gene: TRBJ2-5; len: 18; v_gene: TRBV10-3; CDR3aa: CAISESGEGPPYQETQYF
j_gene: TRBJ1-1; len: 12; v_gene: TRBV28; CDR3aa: CASSFGGFEAFF
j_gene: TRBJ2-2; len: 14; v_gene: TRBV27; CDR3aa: CASRRDTITGELFF
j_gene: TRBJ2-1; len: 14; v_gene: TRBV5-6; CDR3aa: CASSKPGQYNEQFF
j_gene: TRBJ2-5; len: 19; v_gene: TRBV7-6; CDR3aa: CASSNWYSGTSGMGETQYF
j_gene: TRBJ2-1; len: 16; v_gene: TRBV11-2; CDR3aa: CASSLGVSGTANEQFF
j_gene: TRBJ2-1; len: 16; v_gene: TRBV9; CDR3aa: CASSPEGSGAYNEQFF
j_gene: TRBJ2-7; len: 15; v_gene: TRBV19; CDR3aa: CATTPRGTGSYEQYF
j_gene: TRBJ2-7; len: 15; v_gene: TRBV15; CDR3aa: CATSRRQGPTYEQYF